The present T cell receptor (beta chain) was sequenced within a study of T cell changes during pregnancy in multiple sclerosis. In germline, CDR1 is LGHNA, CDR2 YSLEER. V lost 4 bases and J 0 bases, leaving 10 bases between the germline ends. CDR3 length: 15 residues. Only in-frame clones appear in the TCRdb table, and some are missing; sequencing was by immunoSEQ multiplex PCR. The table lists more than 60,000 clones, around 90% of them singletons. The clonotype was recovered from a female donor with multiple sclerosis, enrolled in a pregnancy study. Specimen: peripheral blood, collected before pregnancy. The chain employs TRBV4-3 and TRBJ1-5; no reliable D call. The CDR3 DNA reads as TGCGCCAGCAGCCCGGACGGACTTAGCAATCAGCCCCAGCATTTT. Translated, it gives CASSPDGLSNQPQHF.